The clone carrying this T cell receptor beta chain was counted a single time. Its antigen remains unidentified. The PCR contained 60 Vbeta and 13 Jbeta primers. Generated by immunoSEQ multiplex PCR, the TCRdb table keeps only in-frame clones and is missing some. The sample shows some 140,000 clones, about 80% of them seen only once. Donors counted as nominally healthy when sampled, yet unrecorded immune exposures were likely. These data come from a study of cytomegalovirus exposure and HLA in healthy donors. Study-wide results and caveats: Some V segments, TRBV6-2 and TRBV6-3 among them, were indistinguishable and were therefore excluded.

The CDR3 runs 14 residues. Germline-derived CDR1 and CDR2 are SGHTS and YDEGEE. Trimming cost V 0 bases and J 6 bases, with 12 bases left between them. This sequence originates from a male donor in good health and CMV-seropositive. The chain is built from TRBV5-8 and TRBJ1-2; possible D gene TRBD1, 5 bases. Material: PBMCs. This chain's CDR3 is CASSLGLQGDGYTF. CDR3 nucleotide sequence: TGTGCCAGCAGCTTGGGTCTTCAGGGCGATGGCTACACCTTC.